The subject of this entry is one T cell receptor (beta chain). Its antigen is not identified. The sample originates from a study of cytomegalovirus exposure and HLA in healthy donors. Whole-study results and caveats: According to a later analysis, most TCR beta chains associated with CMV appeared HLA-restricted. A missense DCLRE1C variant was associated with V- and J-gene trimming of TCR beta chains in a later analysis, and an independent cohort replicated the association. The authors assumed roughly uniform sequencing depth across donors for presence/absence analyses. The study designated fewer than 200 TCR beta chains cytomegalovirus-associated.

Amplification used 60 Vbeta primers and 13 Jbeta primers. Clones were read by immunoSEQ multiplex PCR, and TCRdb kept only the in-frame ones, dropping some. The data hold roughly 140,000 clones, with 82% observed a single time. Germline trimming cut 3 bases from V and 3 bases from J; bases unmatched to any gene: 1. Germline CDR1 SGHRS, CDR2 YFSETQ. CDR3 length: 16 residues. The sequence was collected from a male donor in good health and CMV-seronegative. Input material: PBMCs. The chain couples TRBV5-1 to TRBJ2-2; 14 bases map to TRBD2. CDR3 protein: CASSWTSGRYTGELFF. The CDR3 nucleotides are TGCGCCAGCAGCTGGACTAGCGGGAGGTACACCGGGGAGCTGTTTTTT.